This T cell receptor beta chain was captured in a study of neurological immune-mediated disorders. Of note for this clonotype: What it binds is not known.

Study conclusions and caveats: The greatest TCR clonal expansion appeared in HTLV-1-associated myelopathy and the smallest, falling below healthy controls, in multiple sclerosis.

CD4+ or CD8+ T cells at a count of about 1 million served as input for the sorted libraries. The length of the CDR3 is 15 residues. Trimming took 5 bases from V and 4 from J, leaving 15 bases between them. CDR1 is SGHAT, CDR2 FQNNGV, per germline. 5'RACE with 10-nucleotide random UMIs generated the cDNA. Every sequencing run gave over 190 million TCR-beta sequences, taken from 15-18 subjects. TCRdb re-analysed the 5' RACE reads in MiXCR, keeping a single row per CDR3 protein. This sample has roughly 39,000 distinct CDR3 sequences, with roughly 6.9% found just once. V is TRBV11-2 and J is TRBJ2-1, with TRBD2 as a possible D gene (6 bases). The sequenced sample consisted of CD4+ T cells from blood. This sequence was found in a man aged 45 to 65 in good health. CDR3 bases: TGTGCCAGCAGCCCGGGGAGTAGCGGATACAATGAGCAGTTCTTC. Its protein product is CASSPGSSGYNEQFF. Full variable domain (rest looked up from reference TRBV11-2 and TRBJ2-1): EAGVAQSPRYKIIEKRQSVAFWCNPISGHATLYWYQQILGQGPKLLIQFQNNGVVDDSQLPKDRFSAERLKGVDSTLKIQPAKLEDSAVYLCASSPGSSGYNEQFFGPGTRLTVL.